This TCR beta chain was captured in a study of T cell responses to AZD1222 COVID-19 vaccine. Study-wide findings and caveats: CD4 TCRs associated with vaccination spanned spike, dominating at 160-218 and 743-854.

The repertoire was sequenced with immunoSEQ multiplex PCR; TCRdb's copy has only in-frame clones and lacks some. The top ten clones hold 2.8% of a sample with approximately 140,000 clones, 75% to 95% of them seen once. This CDR3 has 16 residues. The ends were cut back, 5 bases at V and 0 bases at J, with 14 bases in the middle. The germline CDR1 and CDR2 sequences are MNHEY and SMNVEV (reference sequence). Of note for this clone: Its antigen is still unknown.

The sequence was obtained from an adult in good health. The V and J genes are TRBV27 and TRBJ2-4, with D tentatively TRBD2 (6 bases). The source was peripheral blood, collected on day 0 of MenACWY control vaccination. The DNA for the CDR3 is TGTGCCAGCAGTCCCGAGGCGGGGCTAGCCAAAAACATTCAGTACTTC. This gives the protein CASSPEAGLAKNIQYF.